This T cell receptor (beta chain) is from a study of T cell changes during pregnancy in multiple sclerosis. The table came from immunoSEQ multiplex PCR; TCRdb's copy has only in-frame clones and leaves some out. The sample has about 52,000 clones; 85% to 95% are singletons. This TCR was sampled from a female donor with multiple sclerosis, enrolled in a pregnancy study. Sequences were derived from CD4+ T cells from peripheral blood mononuclear cells, sampled in the third trimester of pregnancy.

The DNA for the CDR3 is TGTGCCAGCAGCTTGACAGCGTACACTGAAGCTTTCTTT. This codes for CASSLTAYTEAFF. The chain carries TRBV7-2 and TRBJ1-1; D might be TRBD1 (5 bases). This CDR3 is 13 amino acids long. Germline CDR1 reads SGHTA; CDR2 reads FQGNSA. Trimming took off 3 bases at V and 3 bases at J, with 8 bases between the two ends. Supplemented by reference TRBV7-2 and TRBJ1-1, the full variable domain reads GAGVSQSPSNKVTEKGKDVELRCDPISGHTALYWYRQSLGQGLEFLIYFQGNSAPDKSGLPSDRFSAERTGGSVSTLTIQRTQQEDSAVYLCASSLTAYTEAFFGQGTRLTVV.